This entry concerns a single TCR beta chain. What this receptor recognizes is not known. Per-nucleotide qualities are absent, and no much larger clonotype sits a single base away. The record originates from a study of CD4 T cells in lung cancer (dated by TCRdb to the late 2010s). Notes on the research overall: The study screened blood T cells of NSCLC patients for responses to candidate mutation-encoded neoepitopes and isolated neoantigen-specific CD4+ T-cell clones and TCRs. The patients who underwent resection had lung adenocarcinoma or squamous cell carcinoma, were aged 60 to 69 when blood was donated, and were mostly former smokers. A few patients undergoing curative-intent resections for stage I-III non-small cell lung cancer provided the tumor and non-adjacent lung tissue. Before blood donation, patients had received treatments including platinum chemotherapy, and some received nivolumab or pembrolizumab. The frequency of neoantigen-specific clonotypes in tumor resections, non-adjacent lung and cultured T-cell products was tracked by TCRB deep sequencing. Broad study findings and their caveats: Rather than memory responses to the cancer, some blood-derived responses might reflect cross-reactivity or in vitro priming of naive T cells.

Library preparation was by the immunoSEQ multiplex PCR assay. DNA was isolated using Qiagen DNeasy or QIAamp micro DNA kits, and TCRB was sequenced using the Adaptive Biotechnology human TCRB sequencing kit. An Illumina MiSeq was used to sequence the TCRB libraries. The study's processing was this. TCRB sequence data were analyzed using the kit provider's software, and tumor enrichment of clonotype templates was assessed with Fisher's exact test. Drawn from immuneACCESS, this table holds only the in-frame rearrangements with V and J called that TCRdb kept. Clones are partly lost; checked studies trace under half to an unresolved V gene and leave the rest unexplained. The V and J calls and clone size come from that table; D and trimming were worked out from the DNA. The sample table shows roughly 9,300 clones, and about 62% are seen once. The ten most abundant clones make up 15% to 19% of the sample.

The CDR3 measures 14 amino acids from cysteine to phenylalanine. Only CDR3 DNA remains: 42 bases, in frame from the first base. As encoded in the germline V gene, CDR1 is MNHEY while CDR2 is SVGAGI. The V end loses 7 bases and the J end loses 5 bases, and a stretch of 15 bases separates them. Non-adjacent lung tissue was taken as far as possible from the malignant lesion, at least 3 cm away, from the same resection. The specimen was normal lung tissue taken away from the tumor. The V and J genes are TRBV6-5 and TRBJ2-1; the best D guess is TRBD1, with 6 bases matching. The receptor's source is a man aged 55-75 years with non-small cell lung cancer. CDR3 sequence: CASKQGHSNNEQFF. The DNA reads as follows: TGTGCCAGCAAGCAGGGGCATTCAAACAATGAGCAGTTCTTC.